These 2 T cell receptor beta chains were all obtained from the same sample, sequenced in a study of T cell responses to AZD1222 COVID-19 vaccine. TCRdb's copy holds only in-frame clones and misses some; the assay was immunoSEQ multiplex PCR. The sample lists 85,000 to 130,000 clones, approximately 90% seen once, with roughly a sixth in the top ten. Here the sequenced sample was peripheral blood, taken on day 0 of AZD1222 vaccination. The receptors originated from an adult in good health.

This clone was seen a single time. This chain connects TRBV30 to TRBJ1-1, with a possible D match to TRBD1 (5 bases). The CDR3 is 12 amino acids. Germline lookup yields CDR1 GTSNPN and CDR2 SVGIG (reference sequence). V dropped 4 bases and J dropped 2 bases, with 8 bases sitting between them. The CDR3 spells CAWNRKNTEAFF. The CDR3 DNA follows: TGTGCCTGGAACAGGAAAAACACTGAAGCTTTCTTT.

This chain links TRBV7-3 with TRBJ1-1; 7 bases are shared with TRBD1. The CDR3 has 14 residues. V shed 6 bases, J shed 1 base, and the junction held 5 bases outside the gene matches. Germline V gene lookup returns CDR1 SGHTA and CDR2 FQGTGA. CDR3: CASRSTGTNTEAFF. In DNA, the CDR3 is TGTGCCAGCAGGTCGACAGGGACGAACACTGAAGCTTTCTTT.